This T cell receptor (beta chain) appears in the sequencing data of a study of blood T cell repertoires in COVID-19. V lost 2 bases, J lost 2 bases, and 10 bases lay in between. The CDR3 is 15 residues long. Germline V CDR1 and CDR2: SGHVS, FQNEAQ. Method: immunoSEQ multiplex PCR; TCRdb's copy keeps in-frame clones and lacks some. The data contain 230,000 or so clones, over 75% of them seen just once; the ten biggest clones take up 4% to 5.5%. Sequencing was done on a sample of peripheral blood. This chain uses TRBV7-8 with TRBJ1-5; no reliable D call. The TCR was taken from a human donor in a cohort sampled during active COVID-19. Here the CDR3 DNA reads TGTGCCAGCAGCTTACGGAGGGATGGCAATCAGCCCCAGCATTTT. As protein: CASSLRRDGNQPQHF.